This paragraph reports one TCR beta chain. The sample is drawn from a study of cytomegalovirus exposure and HLA in healthy donors. The CDR3 is made up of 17 amino acids. This PCR relied on a set of 60 Vbeta primers and 13 Jbeta primers. Libraries were prepared by immunoSEQ multiplex PCR; TCRdb keeps only in-frame clonotypes and omits some of them. The sample records approximately 170,000 clones, about 80% being singletons. This chain links TRBV1 with TRBJ2-2; the table calls TRBD1, which could not be checked here. TRBV1 is an annotated pseudogene. This TCR derives from a woman aged 35 to 49 in good health and CMV-seronegative. The sequenced sample was PBMCs. Here the CDR3 DNA reads TGCACCAGCAGCCAAGGGGTACGAGGGGGCCGCACCGGGGAGCTGTTTTTT. Residues: CTSSQGVRGGRTGELFF.